These T cell receptor beta chains were read from a single sample in a study of OX40 agonist ivuxolimab in advanced cancers. TCRdb's table, derived via immunoSEQ multiplex PCR, lists solely in-frame clones and lacks some. The sample carries around 77,000 clones, 89% recorded once. The sample here was CD4+ or CD8+ T cells sorted from blood, taken in a trial of the OX40 agonist ivuxolimab. Source of these receptors: an adult with an advanced solid tumor such as melanoma, head and neck, liver or kidney cancer. Each CDR3 is given with its conserved first and last residue. D genes are given only for firm matches. For some rows the clone size is stated as once, few or many, or as a class when expanded; others skip it.

j_call clone_size d_call v_call cdr3_aa cdr3_nt
TRBJ1-5 - - TRBV19 CASSQQGSGQPQHF TGTGCCAGTAGCCAACAGGGTTCGGGTCAGCCCCAGCATTTT
TRBJ2-6 - - TRBV7-2 CASSLAPSGANVLTF TGTGCCAGCAGCTTAGCGCCCTCTGGGGCCAACGTCCTGACTTTC
TRBJ2-1 - TRBD2 TRBV28 CASSSRGRADNEQFF TGTGCCAGCAGTTCCCGGGGGAGGGCAGACAATGAGCAGTTCTTC
TRBJ1-5 - - TRBV19 CASRQGNQPQHF TGTGCCAGTAGGCAGGGGAATCAGCCCCAGCATTTT
TRBJ1-4 once - TRBV5-1 CASSLGTGSAEKLFF TGCGCCAGCAGCTTAGGGACGGGCAGCGCTGAAAAACTGTTTTTT
TRBJ2-1 - TRBD1 TRBV5-1 CASSGGTGMSSYNEQFF TGCGCCAGCAGCGGAGGGACAGGGATGAGCTCCTACAATGAGCAGTTCTTC
TRBJ1-2 - - TRBV6-5 CASSDRIGYTF TGTGCCAGCAGTGATAGGATTGGCTACACCTTC
TRBJ2-3 - - TRBV4-2 CASSLTGGIADTQYF TGTGCCAGCAGCCTCACCGGGGGAATCGCAGATACGCAGTATTTT
TRBJ1-3 - - TRBV5-6 CASSFPGGGTIYF TGTGCCAGCAGCTTTCCCGGAGGGGGCACCATATATTTT
TRBJ2-2 once - TRBV30 CAWSRAGDSGELFF TGTGCCTGGAGTAGGGCAGGAGATAGTGGGGAGCTGTTTTTT
TRBJ1-5 - - TRBV19 CASRGGSGNQPQHF TGTGCCAGTAGAGGTGGGTCGGGCAATCAGCCCCAGCATTTT
TRBJ1-5 - - TRBV19 CASSMGKGGGQPQHF TGTGCCAGTAGTATGGGGAAGGGGGGCGGTCAGCCCCAGCATTTT
TRBJ1-1 - - TRBV7-9 CASSLQGVNTEAFF TGTGCCAGCAGCTTACAGGGAGTGAACACTGAAGCTTTCTTT
TRBJ1-5 - - TRBV6-1 CASGDPSYQPQHF TGTGCCAGTGGGGACCCTTCTTATCAGCCCCAGCATTTT
TRBJ2-1 - - TRBV5-1 CASSLGYSSYNEQFF TGCGCCAGCAGCTTGGGGTATAGCTCCTACAATGAGCAGTTCTTC
TRBJ2-7 - TRBD1 TRBV10-3 CAASGTGLYEQYF TGTGCCGCCTCCGGGACAGGACTCTACGAGCAGTACTTC
TRBJ1-1 - - TRBV18 CASSPPMGEAFF TGTGCCAGCTCACCACCGATGGGGGAAGCTTTCTTT
TRBJ1-1 few - TRBV30 CAWSAGRNTEAFF TGTGCCTGGAGTGCCGGCAGAAACACTGAAGCTTTCTTT
TRBJ2-7 - TRBD1 TRBV5-1 CASSSGQGSSYEQYF TGCGCCAGCAGCTCCGGACAGGGGAGCTCCTACGAGCAGTACTTC
TRBJ2-3 - TRBD2 TRBV7-2 CASSLGTSVSTDTQYF TGTGCCAGCAGCTTAGGGACTAGCGTCAGCACAGATACGCAGTATTTT
TRBJ1-2 - - TRBV28 CASSFLPKDYGYTF TGTGCCAGCAGTTTCCTACCGAAAGACTATGGCTACACCTTC
TRBJ1-5 - TRBD1 TRBV4-1 CASSQAQGSVNQPQHF TGCGCCAGCAGCCAAGCACAGGGGTCCGTCAATCAGCCCCAGCATTTT
TRBJ2-7 - - TRBV19 CASSKTGWEDEQYF TGTGCCAGTAGTAAAACAGGCTGGGAGGACGAGCAGTACTTC
TRBJ1-4 - - TRBV10-2 CASSGRTEGEKLFF TGCGCCAGCAGCGGACGTACCGAGGGGGAAAAACTGTTTTTT
TRBJ2-1 - TRBD2 TRBV14 CASSPAGGQNEQFF TGTGCCAGCAGCCCGGCGGGGGGGCAGAATGAGCAGTTCTTC
TRBJ2-7 - TRBD2 TRBV5-1 CASSLTSGALYEQYF TGCGCCAGCAGCTTGACTAGCGGGGCTCTATACGAGCAGTACTTC
TRBJ1-1 once TRBD1 TRBV7-9 CASSLQGGTSTEAFF TGTGCCAGCAGCTTACAGGGGGGGACGAGCACTGAAGCTTTCTTT
TRBJ2-3 - TRBD2 TRBV2 CASRPLAGGSDTQYF TGTGCCAGCAGGCCACTAGCGGGAGGCTCAGATACGCAGTATTTT
TRBJ2-3 - TRBD2 TRBV4-1 CASSQAWPGLAGGRGPDTQYF TGCGCCAGCAGCCAAGCGTGGCCGGGACTAGCGGGAGGAAGGGGCCCAGATACGCAGTATTTT
TRBJ2-7 - TRBD1 TRBV6-6 CASSRDRGKDYEQYF TGTGCCAGCAGCCGGGACAGGGGGAAGGACTACGAGCAGTACTTC
TRBJ1-1 - - TRBV7-9 CASSPGAFKGNTEAFF TGTGCCAGCAGCCCCGGGGCCTTTAAGGGGAACACTGAAGCTTTCTTT
TRBJ2-3 - TRBD1 TRBV2 CASTGQVRDTQYF TGTGCCAGCACGGGACAGGTGCGAGATACGCAGTATTTT
TRBJ2-3 - TRBD2 TRBV9 CASSAKRLADTSTDTQYF TGTGCCAGCAGCGCCAAGAGACTAGCGGACACTAGCACAGATACGCAGTATTTT
TRBJ2-1 few - TRBV15 CATSATGAAFF TGTGCCACCAGCGCAACGGGAGCAGCGTTCTTC
TRBJ1-1 few - TRBV25-1 CASSEGGWDTEAFF TGTGCCAGCAGTGAGGGAGGGTGGGACACTGAAGCTTTCTTT
TRBJ2-5 - - TRBV27 CATYRDLGETQYF TGTGCCACCTACAGGGATTTGGGCGAGACCCAGTACTTC
TRBJ2-3 - - TRBV7-2 CASSPSREADTQYF TGTGCCAGCAGCCCCAGCCGAGAGGCAGATACGCAGTATTTT
TRBJ1-2 - TRBD1 TRBV2 CATPDRNYGYTF TGTGCCACCCCGGACAGGAATTATGGCTACACCTTC
TRBJ2-1 - - TRBV27 CASRGVSSYNEQFF TGTGCCAGCAGGGGGGTCAGCTCCTACAATGAGCAGTTCTTC
TRBJ2-6 - TRBD1 TRBV4-2 CASSQLLGTAQSLPSGANVLTF TGTGCCAGCAGCCAGCTACTCGGGACAGCTCAATCCCTTCCTTCTGGGGCCAACGTCCTGACTTTC
TRBJ1-1 - TRBD1 TRBV6-1 CASSERVTGGEAFF TGTGCCAGCAGTGAACGGGTGACAGGGGGTGAAGCTTTCTTT
TRBJ1-1 - - TRBV5-6 CASSLRRGTEAFF TGTGCCAGCAGCTTGAGGAGGGGCACTGAAGCTTTCTTT
TRBJ2-1 - - TRBV7-2 CASSLRSFVNEQFF TGTGCCAGCAGCTTACGGTCTTTTGTCAATGAGCAGTTCTTC